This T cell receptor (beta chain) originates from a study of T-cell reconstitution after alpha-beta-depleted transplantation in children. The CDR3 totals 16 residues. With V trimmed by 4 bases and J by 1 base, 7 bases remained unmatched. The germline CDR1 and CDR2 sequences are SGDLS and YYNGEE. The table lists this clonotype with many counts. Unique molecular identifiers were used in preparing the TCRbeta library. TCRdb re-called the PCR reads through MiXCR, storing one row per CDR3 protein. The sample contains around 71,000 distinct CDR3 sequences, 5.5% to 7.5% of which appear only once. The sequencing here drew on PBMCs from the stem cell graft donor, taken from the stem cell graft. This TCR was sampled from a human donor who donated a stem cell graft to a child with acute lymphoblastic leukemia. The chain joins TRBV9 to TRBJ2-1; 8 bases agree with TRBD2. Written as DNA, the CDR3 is TGTGCCAGCAGCCCGGTAGCGGGATTTTCCTACAATGAGCAGTTCTTC. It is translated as CASSPVAGFSYNEQFF. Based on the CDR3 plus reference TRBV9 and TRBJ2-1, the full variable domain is DSGVTQTPKHLITATGQRVTLRCSPRSGDLSVYWYQQSLDQGLQFLIQYYNGEERAKGNILERFSAQQFPDLHSELNLSSLELGDSALYFCASSPVAGFSYNEQFFGPGTRLTVL.